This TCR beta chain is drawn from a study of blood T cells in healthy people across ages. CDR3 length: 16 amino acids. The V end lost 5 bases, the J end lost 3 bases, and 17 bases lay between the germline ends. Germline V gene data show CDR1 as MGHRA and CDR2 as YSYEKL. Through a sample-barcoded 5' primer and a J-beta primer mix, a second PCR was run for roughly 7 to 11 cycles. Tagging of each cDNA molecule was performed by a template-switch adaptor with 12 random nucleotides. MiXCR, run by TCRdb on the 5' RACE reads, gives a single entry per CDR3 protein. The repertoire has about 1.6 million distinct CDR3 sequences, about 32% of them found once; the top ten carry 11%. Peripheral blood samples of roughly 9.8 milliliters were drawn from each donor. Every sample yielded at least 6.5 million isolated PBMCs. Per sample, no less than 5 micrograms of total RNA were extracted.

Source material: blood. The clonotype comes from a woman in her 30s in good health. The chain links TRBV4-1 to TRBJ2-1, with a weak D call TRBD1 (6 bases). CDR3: CASSSTDRGLYNEQFF. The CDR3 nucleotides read TGCGCCAGCAGCTCCACGGACAGAGGCCTCTACAATGAGCAGTTCTTC.